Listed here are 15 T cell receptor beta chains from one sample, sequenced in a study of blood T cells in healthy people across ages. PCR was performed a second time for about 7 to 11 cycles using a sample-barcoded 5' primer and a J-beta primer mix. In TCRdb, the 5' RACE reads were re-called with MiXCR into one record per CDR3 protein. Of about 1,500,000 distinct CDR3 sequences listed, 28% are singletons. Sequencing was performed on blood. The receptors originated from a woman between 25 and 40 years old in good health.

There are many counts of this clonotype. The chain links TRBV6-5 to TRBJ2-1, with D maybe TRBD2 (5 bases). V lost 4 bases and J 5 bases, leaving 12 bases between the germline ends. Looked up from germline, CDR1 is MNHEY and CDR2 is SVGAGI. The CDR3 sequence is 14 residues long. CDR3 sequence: CASSSNPTNNEQFF. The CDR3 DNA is TGTGCCAGCAGTTCTAACCCGACTAACAATGAGCAGTTCTTC.

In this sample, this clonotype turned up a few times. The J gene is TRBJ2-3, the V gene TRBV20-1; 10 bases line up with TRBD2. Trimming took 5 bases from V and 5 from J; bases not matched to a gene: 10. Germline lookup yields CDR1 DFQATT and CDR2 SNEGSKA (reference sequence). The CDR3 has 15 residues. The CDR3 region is CSAGLKRGGQDTQYF. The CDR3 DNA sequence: TGCAGTGCTGGTCTCAAGCGGGGGGGCCAAGATACGCAGTATTTT.

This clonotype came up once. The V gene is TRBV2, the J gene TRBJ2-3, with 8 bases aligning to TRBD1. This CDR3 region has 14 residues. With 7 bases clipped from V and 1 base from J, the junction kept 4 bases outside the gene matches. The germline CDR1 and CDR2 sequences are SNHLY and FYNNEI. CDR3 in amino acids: CASTQDRGTDTQYF. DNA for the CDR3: TGTGCCAGCACTCAGGACAGGGGCACAGATACGCAGTATTTT.

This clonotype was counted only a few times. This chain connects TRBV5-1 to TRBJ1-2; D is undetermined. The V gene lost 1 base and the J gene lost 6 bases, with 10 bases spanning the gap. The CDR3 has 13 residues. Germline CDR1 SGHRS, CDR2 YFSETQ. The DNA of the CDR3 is TGCGCCAGCAGCTTGATTAGGGCGGATGGCTACACCTTC. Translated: CASSLIRADGYTF.

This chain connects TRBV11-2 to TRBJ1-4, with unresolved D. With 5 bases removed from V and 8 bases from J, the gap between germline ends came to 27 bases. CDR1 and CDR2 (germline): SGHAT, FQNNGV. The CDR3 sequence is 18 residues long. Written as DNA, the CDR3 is TGTGCCAGCAGCCTGTCGCTGGCAGACTATTCCGGTCTCGAAAAACTGTTTTTT. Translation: CASSLSLADYSGLEKLFF. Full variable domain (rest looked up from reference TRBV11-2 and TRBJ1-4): EAGVAQSPRYKIIEKRQSVAFWCNPISGHATLYWYQQILGQGPKLLIQFQNNGVVDDSQLPKDRFSAERLKGVDSTLKIQPAKLEDSAVYLCASSLSLADYSGLEKLFFGSGTQLSVL.

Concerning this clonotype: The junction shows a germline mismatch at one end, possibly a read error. In DNA, the CDR3 is TGTGCCACCACCGCAGGGTATAGCAATCAGCCCCGGCATTTT. This encodes CATTAGYSNQPRHF. This sequence joins TRBV15 and TRBJ1-5; perhaps TRBD1 as D (5 bases). The V gene's germline CDR1 is LNHNV and CDR2 YYDKDF (reference sequence). The CDR3 is made up of 14 amino acids.

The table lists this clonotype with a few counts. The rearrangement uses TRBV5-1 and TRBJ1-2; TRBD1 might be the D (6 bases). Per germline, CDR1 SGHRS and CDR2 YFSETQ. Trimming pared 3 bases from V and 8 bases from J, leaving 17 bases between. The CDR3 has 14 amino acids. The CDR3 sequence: CASSSYGGARGYTF. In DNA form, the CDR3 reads TGCGCCAGCAGCTCATATGGGGGGGCGAGGGGCTACACCTTC.

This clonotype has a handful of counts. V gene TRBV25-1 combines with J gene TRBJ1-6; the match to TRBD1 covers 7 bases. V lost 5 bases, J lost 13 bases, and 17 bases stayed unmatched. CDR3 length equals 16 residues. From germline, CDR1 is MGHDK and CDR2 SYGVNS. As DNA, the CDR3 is TGTGCCAGCAGTCCTCTCCGACAGACAGGGAACGCGCCCCTCCACTTT. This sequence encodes CASSPLRQTGNAPLHF. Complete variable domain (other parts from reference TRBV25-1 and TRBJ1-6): EADIYQTPRYLVIGTGKKITLECSQTMGHDKMYWYQQDPGMELHLIHYSYGVNSTEKGDLSSESTVSRIRTEHFPLTLESARPSHTSQYLCASSPLRQTGNAPLHFGNGTRLTVT.

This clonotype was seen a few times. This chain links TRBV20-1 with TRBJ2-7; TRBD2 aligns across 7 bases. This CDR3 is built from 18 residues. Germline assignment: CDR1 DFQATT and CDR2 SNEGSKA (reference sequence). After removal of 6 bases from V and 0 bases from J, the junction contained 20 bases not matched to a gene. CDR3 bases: TGCAGTGCACGGCAGGCCCGCTACGGGGGGAGCCTCTCCTACGAGCAGTACTTC. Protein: CSARQARYGGSLSYEQYF.

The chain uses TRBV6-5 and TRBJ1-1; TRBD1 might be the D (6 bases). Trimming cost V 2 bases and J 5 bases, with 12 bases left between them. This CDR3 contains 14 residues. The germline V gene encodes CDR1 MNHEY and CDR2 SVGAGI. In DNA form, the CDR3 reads TGTGCCAGCAGTTACGGGGGGGGCTGGACTGAAGCTTTCTTT. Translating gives CASSYGGGWTEAFF.

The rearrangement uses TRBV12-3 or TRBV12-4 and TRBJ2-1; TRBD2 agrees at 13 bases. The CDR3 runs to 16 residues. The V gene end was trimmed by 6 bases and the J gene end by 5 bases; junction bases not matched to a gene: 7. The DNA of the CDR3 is TGTGCCAGCAGCCGAACTAGCGGGAGGGCCCACAATGAGCAGTTCTTC. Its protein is CASSRTSGRAHNEQFF.

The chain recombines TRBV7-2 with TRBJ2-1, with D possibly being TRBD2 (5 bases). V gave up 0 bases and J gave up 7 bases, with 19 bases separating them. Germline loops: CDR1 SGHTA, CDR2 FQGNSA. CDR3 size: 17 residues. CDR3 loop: CASSLAVLVLVRNEQFF. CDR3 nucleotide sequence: TGTGCCAGCAGCTTAGCGGTACTAGTTCTTGTCAGGAATGAGCAGTTCTTC.

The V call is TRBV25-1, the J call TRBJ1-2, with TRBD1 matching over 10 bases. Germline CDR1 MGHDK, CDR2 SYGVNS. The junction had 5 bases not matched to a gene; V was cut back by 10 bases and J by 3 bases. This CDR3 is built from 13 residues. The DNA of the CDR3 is TGTGCCATCGGACAGGGGGGGGACTATGGCTACACCTTC. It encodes CAIGQGGDYGYTF.

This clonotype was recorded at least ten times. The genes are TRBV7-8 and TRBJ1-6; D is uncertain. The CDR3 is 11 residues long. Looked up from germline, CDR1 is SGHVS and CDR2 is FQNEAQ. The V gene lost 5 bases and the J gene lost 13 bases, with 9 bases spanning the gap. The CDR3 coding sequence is TGTGCCAGCAGCGCTGGCTGGCCCCTCCACTTT. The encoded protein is CASSAGWPLHF.

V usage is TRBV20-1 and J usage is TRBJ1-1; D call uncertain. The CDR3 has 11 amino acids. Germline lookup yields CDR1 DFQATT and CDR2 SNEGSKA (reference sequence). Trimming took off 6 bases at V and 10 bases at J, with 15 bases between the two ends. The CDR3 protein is CSALRTESAFF. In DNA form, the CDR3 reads TGCAGTGCCCTTAGGACGGAGTCAGCTTTCTTT.